Below are 15 T cell receptor beta chains sequenced from a single sample in a study of identical twins. TCRdb re-called the 5' RACE reads with MiXCR, one entry per CDR3 protein. The sample lists 1.5 million to 2 million distinct CDR3 sequences, less than 40% occurring once. Specimen: cord blood. These receptors came from a newborn girl in good health.

As for this clonotype: A much larger clonotype is one base distant, so this may be a read error. The chain joins TRBV12-3 or TRBV12-4 to TRBJ1-2, with D possibly being TRBD1 (6 bases). This CDR3 has 14 residues. The CDR3 sequence is CAGSTDRQIYGYTF. The CDR3 DNA reads TGTGCCGGCAGTACTGACAGGCAGATCTATGGCTACACCTTC.

This clonotype was detected once. This could be a read error, since a much larger clone is one nucleotide away. V and J are TRBV29-1 and TRBJ2-7; D assignment may be TRBD1 or TRBD2 (5 bases each). The V end was cut by 6 bases, the J end by 2 bases, with 14 bases between. Per germline, CDR1 SQVTM and CDR2 ANQGSEA. The CDR3 sequence is 13 residues long. CDR3 DNA sequence: TGCAGCGTACGGGGCATAATGACCTACGAGCAGTACTTC. It encodes CSVRGIMTYEQYF.

This rearrangement joins TRBV20-1 to TRBJ1-5, with 7 bases aligning to TRBD1. The V gene's germline CDR1 is DFQATT and CDR2 SNEGSKA (reference sequence). This CDR3 has 16 amino acids. V lost 3 bases, J lost 7 bases, and 15 bases stayed unmatched. DNA of the CDR3: TGCAGTGCTAGCGCAATCCAGACAGGGCGTTACCAGCCCCAGCATTTT. Residues: CSASAIQTGRYQPQHF.

The chain employs TRBV11-2 and TRBJ2-5, with TRBD2 as a possible D gene (7 bases). The germline gives CDR1 SGHAT, CDR2 FQNNGV. CDR3 size: 16 residues. Deletions cut 4 bases from V and 2 bases from J, with 17 bases between. In nucleotides, the CDR3 is TGTGCCAGCAGCTCCGGCCGGGGGGCCATACAAGAGACCCAGTACTTC. Amino acids: CASSSGRGAIQETQYF.

The chain is built from TRBV5-4 and TRBJ2-1; 14 nucleotides line up with TRBD2. The trim removed 4 bases at V and 6 bases at J, leaving 9 bases unmatched. The CDR3 is 17 amino acids. Germline CDR1 reads SGHNT; CDR2 reads YYREEE (reference sequence). CDR3 sequence (DNA): TGTGCCAGCAGCCGCGGGACTAGCGGGAGTACAGCCAATGAGCAGTTCTTC. This translates into CASSRGTSGSTANEQFF.

The rearrangement uses TRBV6-5 and TRBJ2-3; weak D call: TRBD2 (6 bases). The CDR3 consists of 15 residues. The V gene's germline CDR1 is MNHEY and CDR2 SVGAGI. V gave up 6 bases and J gave up 0 bases, with 13 bases separating them. Written as DNA, the CDR3 is TGTGCCAGCAGACCCGGCGGGGTTAGCACAGATACGCAGTATTTT. It is translated as CASRPGGVSTDTQYF.

This clonotype was observed once. V usage is TRBV28 and J usage is TRBJ2-5; 7 nucleotides match TRBD1. After removal of 5 bases from V and 11 bases from J, the junction contained 20 bases not matched to a gene. The CDR3 extends over 16 amino acids. Germline CDR1 reads MDHEN; CDR2 reads SYDVKM. CDR3 DNA sequence: TGTGCCAGCAGTCCCCGACAGGGCAAATCCTACAATGAGCAGTACTTC. This gives the protein CASSPRQGKSYNEQYF. Full variable domain (outside the CDR3, taken from reference TRBV28 and TRBJ2-5): DVKVTQSSRYLVKRTGEKVFLECVQDMDHENMFWYRQDPGLGLRLIYFSYDVKMKEKGDIPEGYSVSREKKERFSLILESASTNQTSMYLCASSPRQGKSYNEQYFGPGTRLLVL.

The V call is TRBV27, the J call TRBJ2-5, with 7 positions matching TRBD2. V dropped 6 bases and J dropped 11; count of bases not matched to a gene: 18. This CDR3 has 15 amino acids. Germline CDR1 and CDR2: MNHEY and SMNVEV (reference sequence). The CDR3 here is CASSNRDYDPNEQYF. The CDR3 region has the DNA TGTGCCAGCAGCAACCGGGACTACGACCCCAATGAGCAGTACTTC.

This clonotype was seen a handful of times. The chain has TRBV20-1 and TRBJ2-3, with D unclear. The CDR3 totals 15 residues. CDR1 and CDR2 from the germline V gene are DFQATT and SNEGSKA (reference sequence). Trimming stripped 0 bases from V and 0 bases from J, with 10 bases between. The CDR3 here is CSARDSPRSTDTQYF. The CDR3 DNA reads as TGCAGTGCTAGAGATTCCCCGAGAAGCACAGATACGCAGTATTTT.

The chain links TRBV2 to TRBJ1-2, with D unclear. Germline values: CDR1 SNHLY, CDR2 FYNNEI. V was clipped by 9 bases and J by 4 bases, with 15 bases between them. The CDR3 runs 13 residues. The CDR3 loop is CARPTFDFYGYTF. CDR3 nucleotide sequence: TGTGCCAGACCCACTTTCGACTTCTATGGCTACACCTTC.

This clonotype was picked up a small number of times. V and J are TRBV6-1 and TRBJ1-2; 8 nucleotides line up with TRBD1. The V segment lost 6 bases and the J segment 3 bases; nucleotides outside the gene matches: 6. The germline V gene has CDR1 MNHNS and CDR2 SASEGT. The length of the CDR3 is 14 residues. In DNA form, the CDR3 reads TGTGCCAGCAGGGTTAGGACAGGGCACTATGGCTACACCTTC. Amino acid sequence: CASRVRTGHYGYTF.

The rearrangement uses TRBV9 and TRBJ1-1; 7 bases map to TRBD1. This CDR3 has 15 amino acids. V lost 0 bases to trimming and J lost 10 bases; unmatched junction nucleotides: 12. CDR1 and CDR2 (germline): SGDLS, YYNGEE. The CDR3 DNA follows: TGTGCCAGCAGCGTAGAGGGGGGACAGCGATCTGGAGCTTTCTTT. It translates to CASSVEGGQRSGAFF.

The genes are TRBV20-1 and TRBJ2-7; possible D gene TRBD1, 6 bases. V shed 6 bases and J shed 7 bases, with 19 bases lying between them. The V gene's germline CDR1 is DFQATT and CDR2 SNEGSKA (reference sequence). The CDR3 totals 13 residues. CDR3 nucleotide sequence: TGCAGTGCGCAAAAAGCGACAGGATGGGAGCAGTACTTC. Its translation is CSAQKATGWEQYF.

The chain has TRBV20-1 and TRBJ1-5; no clear D gene. Germline V CDR1 and CDR2: DFQATT, SNEGSKA (reference sequence). CDR3 size: 13 residues. V was trimmed by 6 bases and J by 7 bases, leaving 16 bases between them. CDR3 protein: CSATPEAGQPQHF. The CDR3 nucleotides are TGCAGTGCCACTCCGGAGGCCGGGCAGCCCCAGCATTTT.

This clonotype was found a few times. The V call is TRBV5-1, the J call TRBJ1-2, with D possibly TRBD1 on 5 matching bases. This CDR3 spans 15 amino acids. V shed 4 bases and J shed 7 bases, with 20 bases lying between them. Germline V gene sequence: CDR1 SGHRS, CDR2 YFSETQ. CDR3 nucleotides: TGCGCCAGCAGCCTAACCGCACGAAGGGGCAGTGGCTACACCTTC. As protein: CASSLTARRGSGYTF.